This paragraph reports one T cell receptor (beta chain). This CDR3 is built from 14 residues. Per germline, CDR1 GTSNPN and CDR2 SVGIG (reference sequence). The trim removed 3 bases at V and 4 bases at J, leaving 7 bases unmatched. This record comes from a study of cytomegalovirus exposure and HLA in healthy donors. PCR was performed using 60 Vbeta and 13 Jbeta primers. Produced via immunoSEQ multiplex PCR; TCRdb's table is partial and in-frame only. The profile shows under 200,000 clones, approximately 77% of them singletons. The TCR comes from a male donor in good health and CMV-seronegative. This chain connects TRBV30 to TRBJ1-2; 8 bases are shared with TRBD1. Sequencing input: PBMCs. CDR3 in DNA: TGTGCCTGGAGGACAGGGGTCCCCCTCTATGGCTACACCTTC. Translation: CAWRTGVPLYGYTF. Drawing the rest from reference TRBV30 and TRBJ1-2, the complete variable domain is SQTIHQWPATLVQPVGSPLSLECTVEGTSNPNLYWYRQAAGRGLQLLFYSVGIGQISSEVPQNLSASRPQDRQFILSSKKLLLSDSGFYLCAWRTGVPLYGYTFGSGTRLTVV.